This record looks at one TCR beta chain sequence and its context. Its antigen is not known. The CDR3 runs to 16 residues. CDR1 is SEHNR, CDR2 FQNEAQ, per germline (reference sequence). V was shortened by 2 bases and J by 6 bases, with 17 bases between the two germline ends. The record originates from a study of glioma-infiltrating T cells after dendritic cell vaccination. Study details: Patients had newly diagnosed or recurrent glioblastoma and received dendritic cell vaccines. Dendritic cells derived from monocytes and pulsed with autologous tumor lysate formed the vaccine.

The study, taken as a whole, reports: Complete blood and tumor specimen sets were limited to few patients.

Fresh-frozen tumor tissue and more than two years of survival data were available for all. Measured with immunoSEQ multiplex PCR; TCRdb has only the in-frame clones, and not every one. The repertoire holds about 73,000 clones, with approximately 80% as singletons. The V call is TRBV7-9, the J call TRBJ1-5; no clear D. The starting material was blood, obtained before dendritic cell vaccination. The receptor was isolated from a human donor with glioblastoma. The CDR3 protein is CASSLYRERGGQPQHF. The CDR3 DNA reads as TGTGCCAGCAGCTTATACCGGGAGCGAGGCGGTCAGCCCCAGCATTTT.